Each of the 15 T cell receptor beta chains below was sequenced from the same sample in a study of CD8+ T cells in alopecia areata (dated by TCRdb to the late 2010s). Library method: the immunoSEQ multiplex PCR assay. To provide template for TCR sequencing, every sample had RNA extracted and reverse transcribed into cDNA. In its TCRdb copy, this immuneACCESS table keeps in-frame sequences only and misses some clones. Where compared with another copy, unresolved V genes explain less than half of these, and the others have no known cause. In this sample the table shows around 210,000 clones, 56% of which occur a single time. Of the sample, over 4% falls within the top ten clones. What was sequenced was CD8+ T cells sorted from blood. All receptors derive from a human donor in good health.

The J gene is TRBJ1-1, the V gene TRBV11-2; TRBD1 matches 10 bases. J gave up 3 bases and V 4 bases, and 2 bases lay outside the gene matches. The CDR3 runs to 14 residues. Germline-derived CDR1 and CDR2 are SGHAT and FQNNGV. CDR3 in amino acids: CASSSGTGDTEAFF. DNA of the CDR3: TGTGCCAGCAGCTCCGGGACAGGGGACACTGAAGCTTTCTTT.

The J gene is TRBJ2-3, the V gene TRBV28, with a tentative D call TRBD2 (6 bases). Germline V gene data show CDR1 as MDHEN and CDR2 as SYDVKM. Trimming cost V 3 bases and J 2 bases, with 12 bases left between them. CDR3 length: 15 amino acids. CDR3 DNA sequence: TGTGCCAGCAGTTTGGACGGGGGAGCCACAGATACGCAGTATTTT. Its translation: CASSLDGGATDTQYF.

In its sample, this clone was seen a few times. The V and J genes are TRBV2 and TRBJ1-2; 7 positions agree with TRBD1. Germline V gene sequence: CDR1 SNHLY, CDR2 FYNNEI. Unmatched junction bases numbered 8, after V lost 8 bases and J lost 5 bases. The CDR3 totals 13 residues. CDR3 in amino acids: CASAARDSYGYTF. The CDR3 region has the DNA TGTGCCAGCGCAGCCCGGGACAGTTATGGCTACACCTTC.

The chain links TRBV15 to TRBJ2-2; no clear D gene. Trimming shortened V by 5 bases and J by 8 bases, and 15 bases separated the two germline ends. Germline assignment: CDR1 LNHNV and CDR2 YYDKDF (reference sequence). The CDR3 loop spans 14 amino acids. The CDR3 DNA reads as TGTGCCACCAGCCCCCATGCCGCTGAAGGGGAGCTGTTTTTT. Encoded protein: CATSPHAAEGELFF.

The V and J genes are TRBV13 and TRBJ2-6; D gene uncertain. The length of the CDR3 is 16 residues. The V end was cut by 2 bases, the J end by 2 bases, with 10 bases between. Germline V lookup: CDR1 PRHDT, CDR2 FYEKMQ (reference sequence). CDR3 sequence (DNA): TGTGCCAGCAGCTTAAGTTTAGGAACTGGGGCCAACGTCCTGACTTTC. Translation gives CASSLSLGTGANVLTF. Variable domain in full (rest from reference TRBV13 and TRBJ2-6): AAGVIQSPRHLIKEKRETATLKCYPIPRHDTVYWYQQGPGQDPQFLISFYEKMQSDKGSIPDRFSAQQFSDYHSELNMSSLELGDSALYFCASSLSLGTGANVLTFGAGSRLTVL.

V usage is TRBV23-1 and J usage is TRBJ2-5, with 8 positions matching TRBD2. TRBV23-1 counts as an open reading frame of uncertain function. V was clipped by 0 bases and J by 3 bases; unmatched bases: 3. There are 15 residues in the CDR3. Here the CDR3 reads CASSQSTGLEETQYF. CDR3 DNA sequence: TGCGCCAGCAGTCAATCGACGGGACTAGAAGAGACCCAGTACTTC.

This rearrangement joins TRBV5-4 to TRBJ2-5, with D perhaps TRBD1 or TRBD2 (5 bases each). This CDR3 has 14 residues. V was pared by 2 bases and J by 5 bases, with 13 bases between. Germline V gene lookup returns CDR1 SGHNT and CDR2 YYREEE (reference sequence). This CDR3 is CASSFGGVAETQYF. In nucleotides, the CDR3 is TGTGCCAGCAGCTTTGGGGGAGTAGCTGAGACCCAGTACTTC.

This sequence joins TRBV2 and TRBJ1-2, with TRBD1 as a possible D gene (6 bases). Looked up from germline, CDR1 is SNHLY and CDR2 is FYNNEI. V was pared by 2 bases and J by 0 bases, with 13 bases between. The CDR3 consists of 16 residues. CDR3 nucleotides: TGTGCCAGCAGTGAATTCCAGGGGAACACTAACTATGGCTACACCTTC. It encodes CASSEFQGNTNYGYTF. Supplemented by reference TRBV2 and TRBJ1-2, the full variable domain reads EPEVTQTPSHQVTQMGQEVILRCVPISNHLYFYWYRQILGQKVEFLVSFYNNEISEKSEIFDDQFSVERPDGSNFTLKIRSTKLEDSAMYFCASSEFQGNTNYGYTFGSGTRLTVV.

This clone was recorded a few times. The chain employs TRBV29-1 and TRBJ1-2, with 8 positions matching TRBD1. The CDR3 loop spans 12 amino acids. J lost 5 bases, V lost 4 bases, and 3 bases had no gene match. Germline V CDR1 and CDR2: SQVTM, ANQGSEA. The CDR3 sequence is CSVADREYGYTF. The CDR3 nucleotides read TGCAGCGTTGCGGACAGGGAGTATGGCTACACCTTC. Full variable domain (remainder filled in from reference TRBV29-1 and TRBJ1-2): SAVISQKPSRDICQRGTSLTIQCQVDSQVTMMFWYRQQPGQSLTLIATANQGSEATYESGFVIDKFPISRPNLTFSTLTVSNMSPEDSSIYLCSVADREYGYTFGSGTRLTVV.

This clone was counted ten times or more. This chain joins TRBV4-1 and TRBJ2-7, with 7 bases aligning to TRBD1. V was pared by 4 bases and J by 0 bases, with 15 bases of the junction left unmatched. Germline-derived CDR1 and CDR2 are MGHRA and YSYEKL. The CDR3 has 18 residues. The CDR3: CASSPNPVDRANSYEQYF. The DNA for the CDR3 is TGCGCCAGCAGCCCAAACCCGGTAGACAGGGCCAACTCCTACGAGCAGTACTTC.

In DNA, the CDR3 is TGTGCCGTTGTAGCGGGTGAAGAGACCCAGTACTTC. Its protein product is CAVVAGEETQYF. The chain uses TRBV6-5 and TRBJ2-5, with 7 bases that match TRBD2. J was trimmed by 3 bases and V by 11 bases; bases with no gene match: 6. The length of the CDR3 is 12 residues. CDR1 and CDR2 (germline): MNHEY, SVGAGI.

This chain joins TRBV18 and TRBJ1-2; TRBD1 aligns across 8 bases. CDR3 length: 15 amino acids. After removal of 2 bases from V and 8 bases from J, the junction contained 10 bases not matched to a gene. Looked up from germline, CDR1 is KGHSH and CDR2 is LQKENI. CDR3 sequence (DNA): TGTGCCAGCTCACCAACCGCTGGACAGGGCTGGGGCTACACCTTC. Residues: CASSPTAGQGWGYTF.

This sequence joins TRBV29-1 and TRBJ1-1; D is uncertain. Per germline, CDR1 SQVTM and CDR2 ANQGSEA. With 4 bases removed from V and 0 bases from J, the gap between germline ends came to 6 bases. This CDR3 is 12 amino acids long. The CDR3 nucleotides are TGCAGCGTTGGCGAGTTGAACACTGAAGCTTTCTTT. Amino acid sequence: CSVGELNTEAFF.

V gene TRBV10-3 combines with J gene TRBJ1-2; D is possibly TRBD1 (5 bases). This CDR3 is 14 amino acids long. V was trimmed by 3 bases and J by 2 bases, leaving 10 bases between them. Germline loops: CDR1 ENHRY, CDR2 SYGVKD. CDR3 protein: CAISERGGNYGYTF. The CDR3 DNA reads as TGTGCCATCAGTGAAAGGGGCGGGAACTATGGCTACACCTTC.

The genes are TRBV5-1 and TRBJ1-1; D unclear. CDR1 SGHRS and CDR2 YFSETQ come from the germline V gene. The CDR3 contains 14 residues. Trimming took off 4 bases at V and 0 bases at J, with 10 bases between the two ends. The CDR3, as DNA: TGCGCCAGCAGCCTGTCTTCGGTGAACACTGAAGCTTTCTTT. Translated: CASSLSSVNTEAFF.